A selection of T cell receptor beta chains follows, all from one sample in a study of human T cells and chemical hapten exposure. Each CDR3 protein is one row after TCRdb ran MiXCR on the RACE reads. The table lists about 140,000 distinct CDR3 sequences, 12% of them singletons. This material consisted of whole blood, taken in connection with sensitization to the hapten diphenylcyclopropenone (DPC). The receptor source for this set is a woman in her fifties or sixties with alopecia areata. Some clones in this sample may be carry-over from other donors' samples. Each CDR3 is given with its conserved first and last residue. The D gene is left open where the match is weak. Expanded clones get a size class; other rows say once, few or many, or leave the size out.

abundance,j_gene,d_gene,v_gene,len,CDR3nt,CDR3aa
-,TRBJ2-7,TRBD2,TRBV28,17,TGTGCCAGCAGTTTATGGACTAGCGGGACGCACTCCTACGAGCAGTACTTC,CASSLWTSGTHSYEQYF
few,TRBJ2-2,TRBD1,TRBV7-9,15,TGTGCCAGCATCTATTGGACAGGAAGCACCGGGGAGCTGTTTTTT,CASIYWTGSTGELFF
few,TRBJ1-5,-,TRBV7-9,16,TGTGCCAGCAGCTTCTACGGGGGCGTCGAAAATCAGCCCCAGCATTTT,CASSFYGGVENQPQHF
few,TRBJ2-6,TRBD1,TRBV19,18,TGTGCCAGTAACCCCAGACAGGGGGCCCTCTCTGGGGCCAACGTCCTGACTTTC,CASNPRQGALSGANVLTF
many,TRBJ2-7,-,TRBV4-3,17,TGCGCCAGCAGCCAGATCGAATGGGGCTTAAGCTCCTACGAGCAGTACTTC,CASSQIEWGLSSYEQYF
-,TRBJ2-7,TRBD2,TRBV12-3/TRBV12-4,15,TGTGCCAGCAGACTAGCGGGAGGGCCCTCCTACGAGCAGTACTTC,CASRLAGGPSYEQYF
-,TRBJ2-7,TRBD2,TRBV7-2,16,TGTGCCAGCAGCTTAGTTCGGGCGGGAGGGCCCTACGAGCAGTACTTC,CASSLVRAGGPYEQYF
-,TRBJ2-7,-,TRBV20-1,15,TGCAGTGCTAGAGATCTGAGGCGGGACCCCTACGAGCAGTACTTC,CSARDLRRDPYEQYF
few,TRBJ2-6,-,TRBV12-5,14,TGTGCTAGTGGTGCCGCGTCTGGGGCCAACGTCCTGACTTTC,CASGAASGANVLTF
many,TRBJ2-3,-,TRBV20-1,12,TGCAGTGCTACCCCAGAGGGGAATACGCAGTATTTT,CSATPEGNTQYF
few,TRBJ2-5,-,TRBV20-1,13,TGCAGTGCTCCCCCTGAGGGAGGAGAGACCCAGTACTTC,CSAPPEGGETQYF
-,TRBJ2-7,-,TRBV11-2,16,TGTGCCAGCAGCCCTCGGACGGAAAAAAGCTCCTACGAGCAGTACTTC,CASSPRTEKSSYEQYF
-,TRBJ2-1,TRBD2,TRBV20-1,14,TGCAGTGCTCTTAGCGGGAGGGCAAACAATGAGCAGTTCTTC,CSALSGRANNEQFF
few,TRBJ2-7,TRBD2,TRBV29-1,17,TGCAGCGTTGAAGACGGGGGACTAGCGGATTTGACCTACGAGCAGTACTTC,CSVEDGGLADLTYEQYF
few,TRBJ2-3,TRBD2,TRBV7-2,15,TGTGCCAGCAGCTCGACTAGCGGGATGACAGATACGCAGTATTTT,CASSSTSGMTDTQYF
-,TRBJ2-4,-,TRBV4-2,15,TGTGCCAGCAGCCAAGATCGGTCAGGGGGAGGCCGGGAGTACTTC,CASSQDRSGGGREYF
few,TRBJ2-3,TRBD2,TRBV20-1,14,TGCAGTGCGCGGACTAGCGGGAGATTGAATACGCAGTATTTT,CSARTSGRLNTQYF
few,TRBJ2-2,-,TRBV2,16,TGTGCCAGACGGCTAGGAGGGGCGGGGAACACCGGGGAGCTGTTTTTT,CARRLGGAGNTGELFF
-,TRBJ2-5,-,TRBV27,14,TGTGCCAGCAGTTTATCGACAGGATCGGAGACCCAGTACTTC,CASSLSTGSETQYF
few,TRBJ1-5,-,TRBV19,13,TGTGCCAGTACTTGGGGGGCGAATCAGCCCCAGCATTTT,CASTWGANQPQHF
few,TRBJ2-1,TRBD2,TRBV3-1,14,TGTGCCAGCAGCGGACTAGCGGGAGGTTATGAGCAGTTCTTC,CASSGLAGGYEQFF
few,TRBJ1-5,-,TRBV20-1,14,TGCAGTGCCCGGGGGTTCTATAGCAATCAGCCCCAGCATTTT,CSARGFYSNQPQHF
few,TRBJ2-2,-,TRBV14,13,TGTGCCAGCAGCCAAATCCAGACCGGGGAGCTGTTTTTT,CASSQIQTGELFF
few,TRBJ2-7,-,TRBV12-3/TRBV12-4,13,TGTGCCAGCAGTTTACAGGGATTCTACGAGCAGTACTTC,CASSLQGFYEQYF
-,TRBJ1-5,-,TRBV6-2/TRBV6-3,14,TGTGCCAGCAGTTACGGAGGGGGGAATCAGCCCCAGCATTTT,CASSYGGGNQPQHF
-,TRBJ2-7,TRBD2,TRBV5-1,16,TGCGCCAGCAGCTTGTTGGCCGCGGGAGGGCCATCCGAGCAGTACTTC,CASSLLAAGGPSEQYF
few,TRBJ1-2,TRBD1,TRBV20-1,12,TGCAGTGCTAGAAGGACAGGGAAGGGCTACACCTTC,CSARRTGKGYTF
many,TRBJ2-7,TRBD2,TRBV20-1,13,TGCAGTGCTAGGACTAGCGGTACCTACGAGCAGTACTTC,CSARTSGTYEQYF
-,TRBJ2-3,-,TRBV24-1,16,TGTGCCACCAGTGACCCCAGGGACCTAAGCACAGATACGCAGTATTTT,CATSDPRDLSTDTQYF
many,TRBJ1-5,TRBD1,TRBV3-1,14,TGTGCCAGCAGCCATCGACAGGGTCAATCGCCCCAGCATTTT,CASSHRQGQSPQHF
-,TRBJ2-1,-,TRBV7-2,12,TGTGCCAGCAGCCCACCCGCCCCGGAGCAGTTCTTC,CASSPPAPEQFF
few,TRBJ1-3,-,TRBV6-2/TRBV6-3,15,TGTGCCAGCAGCCCCATCGGCGTCTCTGGAAACACCATATATTTT,CASSPIGVSGNTIYF
many,TRBJ1-1,-,TRBV29-1,14,TGCAGCGTCCAAGACGGTCCGGGGAACACTGAAGCTTTCTTT,CSVQDGPGNTEAFF
many,TRBJ2-3,-,TRBV21-1,15,TGTGCCAGCAGCAGGATCGACCAGTGGACAGATACGCAGTATTTT,CASSRIDQWTDTQYF
few,TRBJ1-5,TRBD1,TRBV6-2/TRBV6-3,13,TGTGCCAGCAGTTCCGACAGGGTTCAGCCCCAGCATTTT,CASSSDRVQPQHF
few,TRBJ2-1,-,TRBV5-4,16,TGTGCCAGCAGCTTGGGAGCGGGCACTAGCTCTAATGAGCAGTTCTTC,CASSLGAGTSSNEQFF
few,TRBJ2-7,TRBD2,TRBV2,15,TGTGCCAGCAGGCAGACTAGCGTCAAGACCTACGAGCAGTACTTC,CASRQTSVKTYEQYF
few,TRBJ1-1,-,TRBV2,12,TGTGCCAGCAGCCCTATTGGCACTGAAGCTTTCTTT,CASSPIGTEAFF
few,TRBJ2-5,-,TRBV6-2/TRBV6-3,13,TGTGCCAGCCGTCGGGACACCCAAGAGACCCAGTACTTC,CASRRDTQETQYF
-,TRBJ2-3,-,TRBV5-4,14,TGTGCCAGCAGCCCCACAGCCGACACAGATACGCAGTATTTT,CASSPTADTDTQYF
-,TRBJ1-5,-,TRBV11-3,14,TGTGCCAGCAGCTTGGGCAGGTTAAGGCAGCCCCAGCATTTT,CASSLGRLRQPQHF
many,TRBJ2-6,-,TRBV19,18,TGTGCCAGTAGTATGCAGAGGGCCAACCCTTCTGGGGCCAACGTCCTGACTTTC,CASSMQRANPSGANVLTF
-,TRBJ2-1,-,TRBV9,14,TGTGCCAGCAGCCCGCGACTAGGACGCAATGAGCAGTTCTTC,CASSPRLGRNEQFF
few,TRBJ2-5,-,TRBV3-1,13,TGTGCCAGCGGCTCTCCGATGAATCATGGACAGTACTTC,CASGSPMNHGQYF
many,TRBJ2-5,-,TRBV7-3,13,TGTGCCAGCAGCTTAAGTCCTAAACAGACCCAGTACTTC,CASSLSPKQTQYF
many,TRBJ2-3,-,TRBV14,14,TGTGCCAGCAGCCAAGGAAGGACTGCCGTTACGCAGTATTTT,CASSQGRTAVTQYF
-,TRBJ1-3,-,TRBV9,10,TGTGCCAGCAGCCCCCGTGCCTTAGATTTT,CASSPRALDF
many,TRBJ2-7,-,TRBV9,15,TGTGCCAGCAGCGTAGAGGCGTTACTCCCCTACGAGCAGTACTTC,CASSVEALLPYEQYF
-,TRBJ2-1,-,TRBV20-1,13,TGCAGTGCTAGAGTCCTCAGCGGCAATGAGCAGTTCTTC,CSARVLSGNEQFF
few,TRBJ2-3,TRBD2,TRBV11-2,14,TGTGCCAGCAGCTTAGCAGGGAGGGCAGATACGCAGTATTTT,CASSLAGRADTQYF
many,TRBJ2-2,TRBD2,TRBV6-5,18,TGTGCCAGCAGTTACTCGGGGACTAGCGGGGCGAACACCGGGGAGCTGTTTTTT,CASSYSGTSGANTGELFF
many,TRBJ2-7,-,TRBV27,13,TGTGCCAGCAGTTTGACCCATCTCTACGAGCAGTACTTC,CASSLTHLYEQYF